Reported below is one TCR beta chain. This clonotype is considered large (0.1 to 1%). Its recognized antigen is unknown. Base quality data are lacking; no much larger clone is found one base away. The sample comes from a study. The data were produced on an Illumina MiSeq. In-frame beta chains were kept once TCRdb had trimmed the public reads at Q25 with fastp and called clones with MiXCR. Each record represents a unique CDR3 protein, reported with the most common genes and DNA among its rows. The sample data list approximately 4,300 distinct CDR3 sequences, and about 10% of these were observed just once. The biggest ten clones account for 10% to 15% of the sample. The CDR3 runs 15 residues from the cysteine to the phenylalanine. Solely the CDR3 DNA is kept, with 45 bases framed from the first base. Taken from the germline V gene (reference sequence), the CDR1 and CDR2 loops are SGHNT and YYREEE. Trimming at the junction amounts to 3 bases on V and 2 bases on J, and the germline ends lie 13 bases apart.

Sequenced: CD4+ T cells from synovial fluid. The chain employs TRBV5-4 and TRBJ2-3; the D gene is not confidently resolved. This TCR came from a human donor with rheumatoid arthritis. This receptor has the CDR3 CASSSSSQFTDTQYF. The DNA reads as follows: TGTGCCAGCAGCTCGTCATCACAGTTCACAGATACGCAGTATTTT.